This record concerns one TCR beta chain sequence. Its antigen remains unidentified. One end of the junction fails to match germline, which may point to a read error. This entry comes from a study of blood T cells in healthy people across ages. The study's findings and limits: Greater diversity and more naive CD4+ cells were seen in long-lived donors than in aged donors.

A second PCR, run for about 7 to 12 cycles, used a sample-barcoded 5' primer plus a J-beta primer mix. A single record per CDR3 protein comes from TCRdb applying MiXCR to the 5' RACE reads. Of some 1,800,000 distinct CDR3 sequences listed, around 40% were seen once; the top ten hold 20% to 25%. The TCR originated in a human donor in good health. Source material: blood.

CDR3 in amino acids: CANSVADSSETQYF. For the CDR3, the DNA is TGTGCCAACAGCGTAGCTGACAGCAGTGAGACCCAGTACTTC. The rearrangement joins TRBV9 to TRBJ2-7, with D maybe TRBD1 (5 bases). The end of the DNA aligns better with TRBJ2-5, so the J call may be wrong. CDR3 size: 14 residues. Per the germline V gene, CDR1 is SGDLS and CDR2 is YYNGEE.